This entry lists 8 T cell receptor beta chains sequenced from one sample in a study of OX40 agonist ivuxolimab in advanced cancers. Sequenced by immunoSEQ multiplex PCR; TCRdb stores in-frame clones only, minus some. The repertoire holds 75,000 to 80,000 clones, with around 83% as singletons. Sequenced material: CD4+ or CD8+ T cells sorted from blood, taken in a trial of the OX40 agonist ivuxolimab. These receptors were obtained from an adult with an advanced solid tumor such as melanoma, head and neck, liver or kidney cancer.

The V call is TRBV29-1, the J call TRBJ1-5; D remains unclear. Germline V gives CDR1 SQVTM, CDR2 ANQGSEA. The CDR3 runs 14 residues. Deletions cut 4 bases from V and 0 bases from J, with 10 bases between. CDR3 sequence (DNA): TGCAGCGTTGTATGGAACGATAGCAATCAGCCCCAGCATTTT. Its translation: CSVVWNDSNQPQHF.

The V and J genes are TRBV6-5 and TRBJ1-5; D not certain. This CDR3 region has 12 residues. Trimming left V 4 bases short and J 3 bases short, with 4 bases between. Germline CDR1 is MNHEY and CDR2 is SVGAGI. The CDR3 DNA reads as TGTGCCAGCAGTTCTCTCAATCAGCCCCAGCATTTT. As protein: CASSSLNQPQHF.

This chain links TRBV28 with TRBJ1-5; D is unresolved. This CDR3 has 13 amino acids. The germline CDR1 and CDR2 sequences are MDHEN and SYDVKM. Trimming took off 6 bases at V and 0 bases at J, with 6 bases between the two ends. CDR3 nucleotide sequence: TGTGCCAGCAGGGATTATAGCAATCAGCCCCAGCATTTT. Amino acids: CASRDYSNQPQHF.

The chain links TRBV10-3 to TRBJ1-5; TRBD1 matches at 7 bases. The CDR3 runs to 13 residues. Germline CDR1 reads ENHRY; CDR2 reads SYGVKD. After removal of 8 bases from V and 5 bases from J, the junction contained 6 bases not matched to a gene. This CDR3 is CAIQGGGDQPQHF. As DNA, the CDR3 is TGTGCCATCCAGGGGGGTGGAGATCAGCCCCAGCATTTT.

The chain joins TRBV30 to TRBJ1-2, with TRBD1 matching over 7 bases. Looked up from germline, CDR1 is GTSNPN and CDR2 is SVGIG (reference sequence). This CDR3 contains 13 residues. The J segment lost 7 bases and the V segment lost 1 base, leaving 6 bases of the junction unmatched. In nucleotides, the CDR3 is TGTGCCTGGAGTGCCCGACAGGGCGGTGGCTACACCTTC. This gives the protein CAWSARQGGGYTF.

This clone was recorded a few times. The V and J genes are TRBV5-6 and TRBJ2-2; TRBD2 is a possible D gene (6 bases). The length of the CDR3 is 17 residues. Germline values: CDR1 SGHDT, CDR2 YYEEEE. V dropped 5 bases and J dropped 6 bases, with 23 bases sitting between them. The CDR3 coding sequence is TGTGCCAGCAGGATCAAGACGGCGGGGAAGCGGGCCGGGGAGCTGTTTTTT. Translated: CASRIKTAGKRAGELFF.

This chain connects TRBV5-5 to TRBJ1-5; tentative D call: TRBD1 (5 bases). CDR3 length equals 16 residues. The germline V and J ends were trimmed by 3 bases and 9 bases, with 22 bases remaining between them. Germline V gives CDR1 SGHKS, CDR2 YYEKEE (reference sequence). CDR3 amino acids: CASSWGPAWGGGPQHF. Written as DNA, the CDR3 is TGTGCCAGCAGCTGGGGCCCAGCGTGGGGGGGTGGGCCCCAGCATTTT.

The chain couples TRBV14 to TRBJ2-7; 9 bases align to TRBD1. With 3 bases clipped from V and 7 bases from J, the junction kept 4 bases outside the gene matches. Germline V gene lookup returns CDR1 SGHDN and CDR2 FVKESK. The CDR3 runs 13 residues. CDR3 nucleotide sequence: TGTGCCAGCAGCCAGACAGGGGGGAATGAGCAGTACTTC. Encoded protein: CASSQTGGNEQYF.